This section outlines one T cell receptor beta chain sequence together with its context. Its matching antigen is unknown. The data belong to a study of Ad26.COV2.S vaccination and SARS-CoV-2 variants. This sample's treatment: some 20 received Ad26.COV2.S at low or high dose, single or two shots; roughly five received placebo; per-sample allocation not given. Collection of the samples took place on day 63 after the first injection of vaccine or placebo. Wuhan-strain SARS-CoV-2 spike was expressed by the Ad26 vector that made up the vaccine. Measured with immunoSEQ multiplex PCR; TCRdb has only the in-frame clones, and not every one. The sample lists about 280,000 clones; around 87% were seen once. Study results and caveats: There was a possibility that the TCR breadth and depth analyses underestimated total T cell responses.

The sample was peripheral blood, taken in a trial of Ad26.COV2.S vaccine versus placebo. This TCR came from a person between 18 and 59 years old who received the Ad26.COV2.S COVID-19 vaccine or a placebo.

The CDR3, as DNA: TGTGCCACCCCCCCGGGAGGACAGGAAAGGAGAAATAGGAAAAATCAGCCCCAGCATTTT. It specifies CATPPGGQERRNRKNQPQHF. J is TRBJ1-5 and V is TRBV24-1; TRBD1 agrees at 7 bases. The trim removed 9 bases at V and 4 bases at J, leaving 26 bases unmatched. The CDR3 is made up of 20 amino acids. The germline gives CDR1 KGHDR, CDR2 SFDVKD.